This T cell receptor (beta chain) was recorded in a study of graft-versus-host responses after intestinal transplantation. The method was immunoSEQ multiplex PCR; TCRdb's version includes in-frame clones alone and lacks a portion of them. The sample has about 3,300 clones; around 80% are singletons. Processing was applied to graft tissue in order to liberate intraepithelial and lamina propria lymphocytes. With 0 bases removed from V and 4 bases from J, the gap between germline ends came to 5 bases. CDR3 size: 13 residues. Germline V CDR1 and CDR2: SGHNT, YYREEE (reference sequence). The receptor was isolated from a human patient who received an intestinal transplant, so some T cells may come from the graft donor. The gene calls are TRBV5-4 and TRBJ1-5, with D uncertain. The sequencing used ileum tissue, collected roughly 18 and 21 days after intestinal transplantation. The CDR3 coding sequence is TGTGCCAGCAGCTTGGCAGGAAATCAGCCCCAGCATTTT. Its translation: CASSLAGNQPQHF.